This T cell receptor (beta chain) was sequenced in a study of Graves' ophthalmopathy and Graves' hyperthyroidism. Study-level findings and limits: Most thyroid-expanded clonotypes exceeding 0.001 frequency were also found in blood.

A diagnosis was made from clinical symptoms together with serum thyroxine, TRAb, thyroid ultrasound and orbital computed tomography. This clonotype was counted only a few times. Its target is unknown. Scientists amplified the TCR beta CDR3 regions from RNA transcripts. A first-round RT-PCR used HTBI primers, followed by a second-round multiplex PCR. One entry per CDR3 protein results from TCRdb running MiXCR on the multiplex PCR reads. The data hold about 170,000 distinct CDR3 sequences, with 30% to 45% observed a single time. CDR3 length equals 13 residues. Deletions cut 4 bases from V and 7 bases from J, with 14 bases between. Germline assignment: CDR1 MNHNS and CDR2 SASEGT.

The chain uses TRBV6-1 and TRBJ2-7; D possibly uses TRBD1 or TRBD2 (6 bases each). Input material: peripheral blood. The TCR comes from a woman between 40 and 50 years old with Graves' ophthalmopathy. The CDR3 loop reads CASSGGSGQEQYF. The CDR3 DNA reads as TGTGCCAGCAGTGGGGGTAGCGGACAGGAGCAGTACTTC.